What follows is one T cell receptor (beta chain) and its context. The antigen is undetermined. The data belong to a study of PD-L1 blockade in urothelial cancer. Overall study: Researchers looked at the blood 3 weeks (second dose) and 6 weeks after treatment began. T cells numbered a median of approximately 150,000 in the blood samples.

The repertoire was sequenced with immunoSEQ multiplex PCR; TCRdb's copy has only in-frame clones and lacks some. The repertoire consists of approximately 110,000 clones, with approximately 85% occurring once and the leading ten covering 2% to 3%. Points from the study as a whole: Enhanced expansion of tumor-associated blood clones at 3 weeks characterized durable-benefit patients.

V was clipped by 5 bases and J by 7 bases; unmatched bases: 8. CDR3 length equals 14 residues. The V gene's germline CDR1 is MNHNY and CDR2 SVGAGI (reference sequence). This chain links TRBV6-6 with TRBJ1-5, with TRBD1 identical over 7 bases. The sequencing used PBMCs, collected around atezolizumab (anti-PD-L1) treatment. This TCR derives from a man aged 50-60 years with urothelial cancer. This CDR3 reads CASSNTTGRQPQHF. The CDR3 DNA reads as TGTGCCAGCAGTAACACGACAGGGAGGCAGCCCCAGCATTTT.